The 21 T cell receptor beta chains below come from one sample, sequenced in a study of control samples from healthy donors and cancer patients. Profiling relied on immunoSEQ multiplex PCR, and the TCRdb table lists in-frame clones only, not all of them. The sample contains approximately 150,000 clones, 75% to 95% of which appear only once. The sequenced material came from blood. The source is a man aged 30 to 45 in good health.

The chain recombines TRBV7-6 with TRBJ1-4; 8 bases match TRBD1. V shed 1 base, J shed 6 bases, and the junction held 4 bases outside the gene matches. Germline lookup yields CDR1 SGHVS and CDR2 FNYEAQ. The length of the CDR3 is 15 residues. The CDR3 nucleotides are TGTGCCAGCAGCTTAGTCGGACAGGGCTATGAAAAACTGTTTTTT. This sequence encodes CASSLVGQGYEKLFF.

The chain couples TRBV5-5 to TRBJ2-3; 13 nucleotides agree with TRBD2. J lost 1 base, V lost 7 bases, and 0 bases had no gene match. The germline V gene has CDR1 SGHKS and CDR2 YYEKEE (reference sequence). The CDR3 covers 14 residues. CDR3 sequence (DNA): TGTGCCAGCGGACTAGCGGGAGGCACAGATACGCAGTATTTT. The encoded protein is CASGLAGGTDTQYF.

The chain links TRBV14 to TRBJ1-4; D is ambiguous. The CDR3 runs 15 residues. CDR1 is SGHDN, CDR2 FVKESK, per germline. The ends were cut back, 1 base at V and 4 bases at J, with 10 bases in the middle. CDR3 coding DNA: TGTGCCAGCAGCCAAGGAAACGAAGTTAATGAAAAACTGTTTTTT. Amino acids: CASSQGNEVNEKLFF. Using reference TRBV14 and TRBJ1-4 for the parts outside the CDR3, the full variable domain is EAGVTQFPSHSVIEKGQTVTLRCDPISGHDNLYWYRRVMGKEIKFLLHFVKESKQDESGMPNNRFLAERTGGTYSTLKVQPAELEDSGVYFCASSQGNEVNEKLFFGSGTQLSVL.

The chain is built from TRBV2 and TRBJ2-7; D may be TRBD1 (5 bases). Germline-derived CDR1 and CDR2 are SNHLY and FYNNEI. Trimming took off 11 bases at V and 1 base at J, with 18 bases between the two ends. The CDR3 extends over 14 amino acids. The CDR3 is CAVRLQTESYEQYF. DNA of the CDR3: TGTGCCGTTAGGCTGCAGACAGAATCCTACGAGCAGTACTTC.

The rearrangement joins TRBV5-1 to TRBJ1-2, with TRBD1 as a possible D gene (5 bases). In germline, CDR1 is SGHRS, CDR2 YFSETQ. CDR3 length equals 15 residues. V lost 0 bases and J 2 bases, leaving 11 bases between the germline ends. The CDR3: CASSLGTQVNYGYTF. The CDR3 coding sequence is TGCGCCAGCAGCTTGGGGACACAGGTCAACTATGGCTACACCTTC.

The chain employs TRBV30 and TRBJ2-7; D may match TRBD1 or TRBD2 (6 bases each). Trimming cost V 0 bases and J 7 bases, with 19 bases left between them. The CDR3 totals 15 residues. Germline V gives CDR1 GTSNPN, CDR2 SVGIG (reference sequence). The CDR3 sequence: CAWSVLASRGREQYF. In nucleotides, the CDR3 is TGTGCCTGGAGTGTCCTGGCTTCAAGGGGGAGGGAGCAGTACTTC.

Notes on this clone: Other DNA sequences in this sample translate to the same CDR3. V gene TRBV5-4 combines with J gene TRBJ2-7; D not certain. V was clipped by 2 bases and J by 0 bases, with 12 bases between them. CDR1 SGHNT and CDR2 YYREEE come from the germline V gene (reference sequence). The CDR3 has 15 amino acids. Here the CDR3 DNA reads TGTGCCAGCAGCTTACCGGGCCGAAGCTCCTACGAGCAGTACTTC. Its translation is CASSLPGRSSYEQYF.

Regarding this clone: Other nucleotide sequences from this sample produce the same CDR3. This chain links TRBV12-3 or TRBV12-4 with TRBJ1-1; D possibly corresponds to TRBD1 (5 bases). The CDR3 has 13 amino acids. Trimming stripped 5 bases from V and 4 bases from J, with 11 bases between. The CDR3: CASSRTGGTEAFF. The CDR3 coding sequence is TGTGCCAGCAGTCGTACGGGGGGCACTGAAGCTTTCTTT.

This clone has only one observation. This chain connects TRBV10-3 to TRBJ1-1, with D perhaps matching TRBD1 (5 bases). The ends were cut back, 4 bases at V and 0 bases at J, with 12 bases in the middle. CDR3 length: 15 residues. CDR1 is ENHRY, CDR2 SYGVKD, per germline. CDR3 protein: CAISGRGTVNTEAFF. In DNA form, the CDR3 reads TGTGCCATCAGTGGCCGAGGGACGGTGAACACTGAAGCTTTCTTT.

This chain uses TRBV7-9 with TRBJ1-5, with 9 bases lining up with TRBD1. This CDR3 spans 16 amino acids. CDR1 is SEHNR and CDR2 is FQNEAQ in the germline V gene (reference sequence). The V segment lost 2 bases and the J segment 4 bases; nucleotides outside the gene matches: 6. CDR3 protein: CASSLWTGEKNQPQHF. CDR3 DNA sequence: TGTGCCAGCAGCTTATGGACAGGGGAGAAGAATCAGCCCCAGCATTTT.

The genes are TRBV5-4 and TRBJ1-1; D perhaps matches TRBD1 (5 bases). The CDR3 is 11 amino acids. V dropped 7 bases and J dropped 4 bases, with 8 bases sitting between them. Germline V gene data show CDR1 as SGHNT and CDR2 as YYREEE (reference sequence). CDR3 in amino acids: CASAGGTEAFF. As DNA, the CDR3 is TGTGCCAGCGCGGGGGGCACTGAAGCTTTCTTT.

The chain has TRBV10-3 and TRBJ2-1; 10 nucleotides match TRBD1. Germline V gene lookup returns CDR1 ENHRY and CDR2 SYGVKD. V gave up 6 bases and J gave up 1 base; unmatched junction bases: 3. The CDR3 contains 15 residues. This CDR3 is CAIRGQGGSYNEQFF. The CDR3 DNA follows: TGTGCCATCAGAGGACAGGGGGGATCCTACAATGAGCAGTTCTTC.

The chain recombines TRBV11-2 with TRBJ2-2; perhaps TRBD2 as D (5 bases). This CDR3 is 16 amino acids long. The V and J ends lost 3 bases and 0 bases respectively, with 11 bases between them. The germline gives CDR1 SGHAT, CDR2 FQNNGV. CDR3 in amino acids: CASSLPSGTNTGELFF. In DNA, the CDR3 is TGTGCCAGCAGCTTGCCGAGCGGAACGAACACCGGGGAGCTGTTTTTT.

The chain links TRBV7-8 to TRBJ1-6, with D uncertain. CDR3 length: 12 amino acids. Germline V lookup: CDR1 SGHVS, CDR2 FQNEAQ. Trimming took 3 bases from V and 5 from J, leaving 2 bases between them. The CDR3 protein is CASSFNNSPLHF. The DNA of the CDR3 is TGTGCCAGCAGCTTCAATAATTCACCCCTCCACTTT. Full variable domain (missing parts from reference TRBV7-8 and TRBJ1-6): GAGVSQSPRYKVAKRGQDVALRCDPISGHVSLFWYQQALGQGPEFLTYFQNEAQLDKSGLPSDRFFAERPEGSVSTLKIQRTQQEDSAVYLCASSFNNSPLHFGNGTRLTVT.

This rearrangement joins TRBV21-1 to TRBJ1-4; the table assigns TRBD1, which was not confirmed against the DNA. TRBV21-1 is designated a pseudogene. This CDR3 spans 18 amino acids. The CDR3 DNA reads as TGTGCCAGCAGCAAAGAACAGCTATTTTCTACAACTAATGAAAAACTGTTTTTT. Protein: CASSKEQLFSTTNEKLFF.

The rearrangement joins TRBV29-1 to TRBJ1-2, with a weak D call TRBD1 (6 bases). The ends were cut back, 0 bases at V and 6 bases at J, with 14 bases in the middle. The CDR3 totals 14 residues. Germline V gene sequence: CDR1 SQVTM, CDR2 ANQGSEA. DNA for the CDR3: TGCAGCGTTGAAGATCGGGGGGGCGGGAATGGCTACACCTTC. Translating it yields CSVEDRGGGNGYTF.

The chain combines TRBV28 with TRBJ2-3; no firm D call. The CDR3 is 15 residues long. Trimming cost V 5 bases and J 2 bases, with 14 bases left between them. Germline V gene lookup returns CDR1 MDHEN and CDR2 SYDVKM. In DNA form, the CDR3 reads TGTGCCAGCAGTCCACCCAACAAGCACACAGATACGCAGTATTTT. The encoded protein is CASSPPNKHTDTQYF.

V is TRBV13 and J is TRBJ2-1; TRBD2 might be the D (5 bases). The CDR3 runs 14 residues. Germline CDR1 reads PRHDT; CDR2 reads FYEKMQ (reference sequence). Trimming removed 5 bases at V and 6 bases at J, with 14 bases between. The CDR3 loop reads CASSRSGGSNEQFF. The CDR3 DNA follows: TGTGCCAGCAGCCGAAGTGGCGGGTCCAATGAGCAGTTCTTC.

The rearrangement joins TRBV12-5 to TRBJ2-1, with a weak D call TRBD2 (5 bases). CDR3 length equals 16 residues. Germline CDR1 LGHNT, CDR2 FRNRAP. V lost 0 bases to trimming and J lost 5 bases, with 14 bases between them. CDR3 in amino acids: CASGLVLERHHNEQFF. The CDR3 DNA reads as TGTGCTAGTGGTTTGGTACTAGAGCGGCATCACAATGAGCAGTTCTTC.

The chain couples TRBV28 to TRBJ1-2; a weak D match, TRBD1 (6 bases). Germline CDR1 and CDR2: MDHEN and SYDVKM. The CDR3 loop spans 13 amino acids. The V end lost 2 bases, the J end lost 6 bases, and 10 bases lay between the germline ends. The CDR3 region is CASSLNRVNGYTF. The CDR3 DNA is TGTGCCAGCAGTTTAAACAGGGTAAATGGCTACACCTTC.

This clone appeared once. V gene TRBV2 combines with J gene TRBJ2-3; 8 nucleotides align to TRBD1. Germline V gene sequence: CDR1 SNHLY, CDR2 FYNNEI. The CDR3 has 12 residues. The junction had 1 base not matched to a gene; V was cut back by 9 bases and J by 2 bases. The CDR3 reads CARGQVTDTQYF. CDR3 in DNA: TGTGCCAGGGGACAGGTCACAGATACGCAGTATTTT.